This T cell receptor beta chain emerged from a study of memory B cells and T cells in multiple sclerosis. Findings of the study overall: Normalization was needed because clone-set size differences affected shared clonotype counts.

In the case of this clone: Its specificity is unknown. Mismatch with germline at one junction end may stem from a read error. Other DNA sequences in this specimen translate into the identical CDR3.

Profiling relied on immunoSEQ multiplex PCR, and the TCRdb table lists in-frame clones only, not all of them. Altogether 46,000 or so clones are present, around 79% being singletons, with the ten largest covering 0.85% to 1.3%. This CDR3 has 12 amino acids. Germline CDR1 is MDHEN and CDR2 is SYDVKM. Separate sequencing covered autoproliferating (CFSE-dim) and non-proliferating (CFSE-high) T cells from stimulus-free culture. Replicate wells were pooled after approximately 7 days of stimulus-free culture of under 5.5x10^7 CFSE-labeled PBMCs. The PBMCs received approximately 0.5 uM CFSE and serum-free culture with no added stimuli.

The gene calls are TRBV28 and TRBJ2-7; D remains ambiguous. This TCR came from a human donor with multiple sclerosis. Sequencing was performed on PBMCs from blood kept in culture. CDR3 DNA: TGTGCCAGCAGTTTATCCGGCTACGAGCAGTACTTT. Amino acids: CASSLSGYEQYF.